These 27 T cell receptor beta chains came from one sample sequenced in a study of blood T cell repertoires in COVID-19. The data were produced by immunoSEQ multiplex PCR, yet TCRdb's version contains in-frame clones alone and is incomplete. The repertoire holds 250,000 to 300,000 clones, with 70% to 90% as singletons. The sequencing input was peripheral blood. Receptor source: a woman in her 70s with acute or convalescent COVID-19.

This chain joins TRBV24-1 and TRBJ1-2; TRBD1 matches at 11 bases. With V trimmed by 3 bases and J by 8 bases, 4 bases remained unmatched. CDR3 length equals 14 residues. CDR1 is KGHDR, CDR2 SFDVKD, per germline. The CDR3 DNA follows: TGTGCCACCAGTGATCGGACAGGGGGCAGGGGCTACACCTTC. Its protein is CATSDRTGGRGYTF.

This sequence joins TRBV25-1 and TRBJ2-3, with TRBD1 as a possible D gene (6 bases). Trimming took off 3 bases at V and 4 bases at J, with 14 bases between the two ends. The CDR3 consists of 15 residues. Germline CDR1 MGHDK, CDR2 SYGVNS. In DNA, the CDR3 is TGTGCCAGCAGTGATAGACTCAGGGGCTCAGATACGCAGTATTTT. It is translated as CASSDRLRGSDTQYF.

The chain carries TRBV30 and TRBJ1-5; D ambiguous. Germline V lookup: CDR1 GTSNPN, CDR2 SVGIG (reference sequence). The CDR3 length is 14 residues. V dropped 1 base and J dropped 0 bases, with 7 bases sitting between them. As DNA, the CDR3 is TGTGCCTGGAGTGGCGGGAATAGCAATCAGCCCCAGCATTTT. It translates to CAWSGGNSNQPQHF. Supplemented by reference TRBV30 and TRBJ1-5, the full variable domain reads SQTIHQWPATLVQPVGSPLSLECTVEGTSNPNLYWYRQAAGRGLQLLFYSVGIGQISSEVPQNLSASRPQDRQFILSSKKLLLSDSGFYLCAWSGGNSNQPQHFGDGTRLSIL.

The rearrangement links TRBV4-1 to TRBJ1-5; possibly TRBD1 for D (5 bases). CDR3 length equals 15 residues. The V end was cut by 4 bases, the J end by 4 bases, with 14 bases between. The V gene's germline CDR1 is MGHRA and CDR2 YSYEKL. The CDR3 loop reads CASSLIDSPNQPQHF. CDR3 sequence (DNA): TGCGCCAGCAGCCTCATTGACAGTCCAAATCAGCCCCAGCATTTT.

The chain joins TRBV11-3 to TRBJ2-3, with D perhaps matching TRBD2 (6 bases). V lost 1 base, J lost 4 bases, and 9 bases lay in between. The CDR3 covers 14 residues. Germline assignment: CDR1 SGHNT and CDR2 YENEEA. The CDR3 spells CASSLGLGSDTQYF. CDR3 bases: TGTGCCAGCAGCTTAGGACTAGGCTCAGATACGCAGTATTTT.

This chain links TRBV28 with TRBJ1-2; D may be TRBD1 (6 bases). Trimming removed 3 bases from V and 4 bases from J, with 12 bases in between. CDR1 is MDHEN and CDR2 is SYDVKM in the germline V gene. CDR3 size: 14 residues. CDR3 in DNA: TGTGCCAGCAGTTTTGCAGGGGCGGGCTATGGCTACACCTTC. This encodes CASSFAGAGYGYTF.

This clone occurred a few times. This chain uses TRBV4-1 with TRBJ1-4; TRBD1 aligns across 10 bases. Germline V CDR1 and CDR2: MGHRA, YSYEKL. The V gene end was trimmed by 4 bases and the J gene end by 8 bases; junction bases not matched to a gene: 7. CDR3 length: 15 residues. The CDR3 sequence: CASSPRQGAGEKLFF. CDR3 DNA: TGCGCCAGCAGCCCGAGACAGGGGGCGGGGGAAAAACTGTTTTTT.

The chain joins TRBV6-4 to TRBJ1-2; 7 nucleotides line up with TRBD1. The CDR3 totals 14 residues. Trimming cost V 2 bases and J 4 bases; bases outside gene matches: 4. The germline V gene has CDR1 MRHNA and CDR2 SNTAGT. CDR3 in amino acids: CASSDPGGPYGYTF. The DNA for the CDR3 is TGTGCCAGCAGTGACCCAGGGGGTCCCTATGGCTACACCTTC.

This clone was counted a single time. This chain connects TRBV6-1 to TRBJ1-2; TRBD1 might be the D (5 bases). The CDR3 has 13 amino acids. The V and J ends lost 1 base and 5 bases respectively, with 8 bases between them. Germline values: CDR1 MNHNS, CDR2 SASEGT. The CDR3 here is CASSEGTTYGYTF. The CDR3 DNA reads as TGTGCCAGCAGTGAAGGGACAACTTATGGCTACACCTTC.

The genes are TRBV2 and TRBJ1-2; D may be TRBD1 (6 bases). The CDR3 is 14 residues long. Germline V gene lookup returns CDR1 SNHLY and CDR2 FYNNEI. Trimming shortened V by 8 bases and J by 4 bases, and 17 bases separated the two germline ends. As DNA, the CDR3 is TGTGCCAGCGGGTTTTTCAGGGGTCCCTATGGCTACACCTTC. Encoded protein: CASGFFRGPYGYTF.

V usage is TRBV7-9 and J usage is TRBJ1-6, with 9 positions matching TRBD1. The ends lost 5 bases at V and 7 bases at J; junction bases unmatched: 3. Per germline, CDR1 SEHNR and CDR2 FQNEAQ (reference sequence). CDR3 length: 14 residues. In nucleotides, the CDR3 is TGTGCCAGCAGCGTGGGACAGGGAAATTCACCCCTCCACTTT. Protein: CASSVGQGNSPLHF.

This rearrangement joins TRBV4-1 to TRBJ2-5, with TRBD1 matching 8 bases. Germline-derived CDR1 and CDR2 are MGHRA and YSYEKL. V shed 6 bases, J shed 7 bases, and the junction held 13 bases outside the gene matches. The CDR3 is 15 amino acids. The CDR3 nucleotides read TGCGCCAGCAGTGTATGGTCAGGGGGCTTAGGGACCCAGTACTTC. It yields the protein CASSVWSGGLGTQYF.

The V and J genes are TRBV7-9 and TRBJ2-2; TRBD2 might be the D (6 bases). V lost 4 bases and J lost 1, with 10 bases in between. This CDR3 region has 15 residues. Per the germline V gene, CDR1 is SEHNR and CDR2 is FQNEAQ (reference sequence). The CDR3: CASSSFGGNTGELFF. The CDR3 DNA reads TGTGCCAGCAGCTCTTTCGGGGGGAACACCGGGGAGCTGTTTTTT.

This sequence joins TRBV3-1 (or the pseudogene TRBV3-2) and TRBJ2-5; TRBD2 aligns across 11 bases. After removal of 0 bases from V and 1 base from J, the junction contained 10 bases not matched to a gene. The CDR3 is 19 amino acids. Germline V gene data show CDR1 as LGHDT and CDR2 as YNNKEL (reference sequence). CDR3 amino acids: CASSQDPWLAGGLQETQYF. The CDR3 bases are TGTGCCAGCAGCCAAGATCCATGGCTAGCGGGGGGCCTCCAAGAGACCCAGTACTTC.

This chain connects TRBV5-5 to TRBJ1-6, with D possibly being TRBD1 (5 bases). Trimming took off 4 bases at V and 5 bases at J, with 13 bases between the two ends. The germline V gene has CDR1 SGHKS and CDR2 YYEKEE (reference sequence). The CDR3 loop spans 15 amino acids. The CDR3: CASSVTGADNSPLHF. The DNA for the CDR3 is TGTGCCAGCAGCGTCACAGGAGCCGATAATTCACCCCTCCACTTT.

This chain connects TRBV3-1 (or the pseudogene TRBV3-2) to TRBJ1-4; 7 positions match TRBD1. The CDR3 loop spans 16 amino acids. Trimming at V came to 1 base and at J to 8 bases, leaving 10 bases not matched to a gene. Germline CDR1 LGHDT, CDR2 YNNKEL (reference sequence). CDR3 sequence (DNA): TGTGCCAGCAGCCAAGGGGATACCTCGACAGGGGAAAAACTGTTTTTT. It translates to CASSQGDTSTGEKLFF.

The chain links TRBV4-1 to TRBJ2-3; TRBD2 might be the D (7 bases). Germline CDR1 MGHRA, CDR2 YSYEKL. Trimming cost V 0 bases and J 1 base, with 8 bases left between them. The CDR3 has 15 amino acids. In DNA, the CDR3 is TGCGCCAGCAGCCAAGAGCGGGGGCGCACAGATACGCAGTATTTT. Encoded protein: CASSQERGRTDTQYF.

In its sample, this clone was seen once. The rearrangement links TRBV2 to TRBJ2-5; 10 nucleotides line up with TRBD1. CDR3 length: 12 residues. From germline, CDR1 is SNHLY and CDR2 FYNNEI. Germline trimming cut 10 bases from V and 5 bases from J; bases unmatched to any gene: 4. The CDR3 reads CAIKGQGETQYF. CDR3 nucleotide sequence: TGTGCCATAAAGGGACAGGGGGAGACCCAGTACTTC. Full variable domain (rest looked up from reference TRBV2 and TRBJ2-5): EPEVTQTPSHQVTQMGQEVILRCVPISNHLYFYWYRQILGQKVEFLVSFYNNEISEKSEIFDDQFSVERPDGSNFTLKIRSTKLEDSAMYFCAIKGQGETQYFGPGTRLLVL.

The V call is TRBV13, the J call TRBJ1-1; tentatively, D is TRBD1 (6 bases). The CDR3 is 12 residues long. The V gene's germline CDR1 is PRHDT and CDR2 FYEKMQ (reference sequence). V gave up 7 bases and J gave up 4 bases, with 10 bases separating them. The CDR3 DNA sequence: TGTGCCAGCAAGGAAGGGGGCACTGAAGCTTTCTTT. This encodes CASKEGGTEAFF.

This rearrangement joins TRBV7-6 to TRBJ2-5; D unresolved. Germline V gene data show CDR1 as SGHVS and CDR2 as FNYEAQ. CDR3 length: 13 amino acids. Trimming pared 0 bases from V and 4 bases from J, leaving 6 bases between. The CDR3 is CASSLARIETQYF. The CDR3 region has the DNA TGTGCCAGCAGCTTAGCGAGGATAGAGACCCAGTACTTC.

The J gene is TRBJ1-4, the V gene TRBV25-1; no clear D gene. CDR3 length equals 12 residues. Trimming took 5 bases from V and 8 from J, leaving 9 bases between them. Per the germline V gene, CDR1 is MGHDK and CDR2 is SYGVNS. This CDR3 reads CASSPVLEKLFF. CDR3 sequence (DNA): TGTGCCAGCAGTCCCGTATTGGAAAAACTGTTTTTT.

As for this clone: In the same sample, other DNA sequences code for this CDR3. The gene calls are TRBV5-1 and TRBJ2-6; D remains unclear. The CDR3 covers 15 residues. Trimming removed 2 bases at V and 0 bases at J, with 6 bases between. In germline, CDR1 is SGHRS, CDR2 YFSETQ. The CDR3 nucleotides are TGCGCCAGCAGCTTCGGTACCTCTGGGGCCAACGTCCTGACTTTC. It is translated as CASSFGTSGANVLTF. Based on the CDR3 plus reference TRBV5-1 and TRBJ2-6, the full variable domain is KAGVTQTPRYLIKTRGQQVTLSCSPISGHRSVSWYQQTPGQGLQFLFEYFSETQRNKGNFPGRFSGRQFSNSRSEMNVSTLELGDSALYLCASSFGTSGANVLTFGAGSRLTVL.

The rearrangement links TRBV10-3 to TRBJ1-5, with a tentative D call TRBD1 (6 bases). In germline, CDR1 is ENHRY, CDR2 SYGVKD. V dropped 4 bases and J dropped 7 bases, with 14 bases sitting between them. CDR3 length equals 14 residues. CDR3 sequence reads: CAISVHREGQPQHF. CDR3 nucleotide sequence: TGTGCCATCAGTGTCCACAGGGAGGGCCAGCCCCAGCATTTT.

CDR3 in DNA: TGTGCCAGTAGACCAGGGGACCAGCCCCAGCATTTT. Its translation: CASRPGDQPQHF. The chain has TRBV19 and TRBJ1-5; D may be TRBD1 (6 bases). The germline V gene has CDR1 LNHDA and CDR2 SQIVND (reference sequence). This CDR3 is built from 12 residues. Trimming took 6 bases from V and 7 from J, leaving 10 bases between them. The full variable domain, with the rest looked up from reference TRBV19 and TRBJ1-5, is DGGITQSPKYLFRKEGQNVTLSCEQNLNHDAMYWYRQDPGQGLRLIYYSQIVNDFQKGDIAEGYSVSREKKESFPLTVTSAQKNPTAFYLCASRPGDQPQHFGDGTRLSIL.

The count of this clone is one. The chain is built from TRBV14 and TRBJ2-2; D call uncertain. Germline values: CDR1 SGHDN, CDR2 FVKESK. The CDR3 is 13 residues long. V was pared by 0 bases and J by 7 bases, with 6 bases between. CDR3 bases: TGTGCCAGCAGCCAAGATCACATCGGGGAGCTGTTTTTT. Translation: CASSQDHIGELFF.

This clone showed up just once. This chain joins TRBV5-6 and TRBJ1-2; no definite D call. Germline loops: CDR1 SGHDT, CDR2 YYEEEE. Trimming cost V 3 bases and J 14 bases, with 20 bases left between them. This CDR3 is built from 13 residues. CDR3 sequence (DNA): TGTGCCAGCAGCTCCGGCCCGACACGACGTTTGACCTTC. As protein: CASSSGPTRRLTF.

CDR3 coding DNA: TGTGCCACCAGACCGGGGGGCTTGAACACTGAAGCTTTCTTT. This gives the protein CATRPGGLNTEAFF. The gene calls are TRBV15 and TRBJ1-1, with a tentative D call TRBD1 (6 bases). The CDR3 sequence is 14 residues long. Trimming removed 6 bases at V and 0 bases at J, with 11 bases between. Germline V CDR1 and CDR2: LNHNV, YYDKDF (reference sequence).